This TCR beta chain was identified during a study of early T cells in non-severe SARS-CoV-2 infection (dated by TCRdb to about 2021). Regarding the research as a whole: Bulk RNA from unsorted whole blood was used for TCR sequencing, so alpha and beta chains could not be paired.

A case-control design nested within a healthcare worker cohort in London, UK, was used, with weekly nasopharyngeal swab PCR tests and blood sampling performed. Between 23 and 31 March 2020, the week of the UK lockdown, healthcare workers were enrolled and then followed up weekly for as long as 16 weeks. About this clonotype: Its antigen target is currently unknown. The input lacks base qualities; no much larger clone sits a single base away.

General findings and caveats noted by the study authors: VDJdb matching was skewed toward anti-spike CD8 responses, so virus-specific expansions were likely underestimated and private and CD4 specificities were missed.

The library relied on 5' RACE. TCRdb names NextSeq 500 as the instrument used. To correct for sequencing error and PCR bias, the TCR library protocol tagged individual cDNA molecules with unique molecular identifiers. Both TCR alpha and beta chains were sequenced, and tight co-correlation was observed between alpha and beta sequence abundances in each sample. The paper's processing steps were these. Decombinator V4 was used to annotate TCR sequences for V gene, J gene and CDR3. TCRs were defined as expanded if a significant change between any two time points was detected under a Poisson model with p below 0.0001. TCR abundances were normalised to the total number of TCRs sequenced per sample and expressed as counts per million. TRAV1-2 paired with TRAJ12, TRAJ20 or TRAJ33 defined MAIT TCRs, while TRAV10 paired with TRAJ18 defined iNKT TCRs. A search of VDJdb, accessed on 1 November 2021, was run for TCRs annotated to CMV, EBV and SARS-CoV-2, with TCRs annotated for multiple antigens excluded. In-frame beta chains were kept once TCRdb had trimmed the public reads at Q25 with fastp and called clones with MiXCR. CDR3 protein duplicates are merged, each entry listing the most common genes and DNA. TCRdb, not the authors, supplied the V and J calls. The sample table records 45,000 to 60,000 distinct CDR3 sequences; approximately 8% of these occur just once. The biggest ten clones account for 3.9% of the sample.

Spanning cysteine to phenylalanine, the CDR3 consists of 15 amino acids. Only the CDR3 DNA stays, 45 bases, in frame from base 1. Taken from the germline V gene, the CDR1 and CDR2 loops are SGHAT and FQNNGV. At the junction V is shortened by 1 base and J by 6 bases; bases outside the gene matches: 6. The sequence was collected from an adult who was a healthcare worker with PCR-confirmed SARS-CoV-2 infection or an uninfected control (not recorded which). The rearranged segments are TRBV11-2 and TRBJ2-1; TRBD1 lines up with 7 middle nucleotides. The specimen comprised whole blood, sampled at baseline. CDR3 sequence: CASSLGGTVTNEQFF. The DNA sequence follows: TGTGCCAGCAGCTTAGGGGGGACAGTGACCAATGAGCAGTTCTTC. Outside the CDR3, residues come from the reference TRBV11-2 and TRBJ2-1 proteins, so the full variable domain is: EAGVAQSPRYKIIEKRQSVAFWCNPISGHATLYWYQQILGQGPKLLIQFQNNGVVDDSQLPKDRFSAERLKGVDSTLKIQPAKLEDSAVYLCASSLGGTVTNEQFFGPGTRLTVL.